This entry lists 3 T cell receptor beta chains sequenced from one sample in a study of blood T cell repertoires in COVID-19. Libraries were prepared by immunoSEQ multiplex PCR; TCRdb keeps only in-frame clonotypes and omits some of them. The sample consists of under 550,000 clones, roughly 89% of them appearing once. Sequenced sample: peripheral blood. These receptors all stem from a man between 18 and 29 years old with COVID-19, enrolled during active disease.

V usage is TRBV30 and J usage is TRBJ1-2; 7 positions match TRBD1. V shed 1 base, J shed 0 bases, and the junction held 2 bases outside the gene matches. Germline loops: CDR1 GTSNPN, CDR2 SVGIG (reference sequence). This CDR3 contains 14 residues. Here the CDR3 DNA reads TGTGCCTGGAGTGGGACAGGAACTAACTATGGCTACACCTTC. Amino acids: CAWSGTGTNYGYTF.

In its sample, this clone was seen a few times. The same CDR3 can be traced to other DNA sequences in this sample. This chain joins TRBV18 and TRBJ2-3, with unresolved D. V lost 5 bases and J lost 2, with 5 bases in between. Germline V lookup: CDR1 KGHSH, CDR2 LQKENI. This CDR3 contains 12 residues. Here the CDR3 DNA reads TGTGCCAGCTCATCCTCCACAGATACGCAGTATTTT. Translation gives CASSSSTDTQYF. The full variable domain, completed using reference TRBV18 and TRBJ2-3, is NAGVMQNPRHLVRRRGQEARLRCSPMKGHSHVYWYRQLPEEGLKFMVYLQKENIIDESGMPKERFSAEFPKEGPSILRIQQVVRGDSAAYFCASSSSTDTQYFGPGTRLTVL.

The chain carries TRBV13 and TRBJ2-3; 8 nucleotides match TRBD2. CDR3 length: 14 residues. Per the germline V gene, CDR1 is PRHDT and CDR2 is FYEKMQ (reference sequence). After removal of 4 bases from V and 3 bases from J, the junction contained 3 bases not matched to a gene. Here the CDR3 reads CASSSIAGTDTQYF. DNA of the CDR3: TGTGCCAGCAGCTCGATAGCGGGAACAGATACGCAGTATTTT.